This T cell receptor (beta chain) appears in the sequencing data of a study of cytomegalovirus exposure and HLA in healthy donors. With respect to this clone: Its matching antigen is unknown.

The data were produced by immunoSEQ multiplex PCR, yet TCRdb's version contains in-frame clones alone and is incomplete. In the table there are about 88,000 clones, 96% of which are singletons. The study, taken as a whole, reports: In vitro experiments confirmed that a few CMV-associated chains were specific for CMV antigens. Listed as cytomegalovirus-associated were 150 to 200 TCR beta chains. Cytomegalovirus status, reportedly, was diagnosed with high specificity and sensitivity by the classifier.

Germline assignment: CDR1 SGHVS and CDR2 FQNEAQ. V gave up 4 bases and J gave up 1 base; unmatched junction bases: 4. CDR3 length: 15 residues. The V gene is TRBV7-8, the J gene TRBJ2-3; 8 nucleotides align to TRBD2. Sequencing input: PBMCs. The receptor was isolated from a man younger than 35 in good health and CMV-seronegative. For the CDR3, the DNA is TGTGCCAGCAGCTATCTAGCGGGTCGCACAGATACGCAGTATTTT. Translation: CASSYLAGRTDTQYF.